This TCR beta chain was captured in a study of blood T cell repertoires in COVID-19 (dated by TCRdb to the early 2020s). About the investigation overall: Samples from collaborators originated in the United States, Italy and Spain and spanned both the acute and convalescent phases of COVID-19. Nearly every sample came with metadata listing a de-identified subject ID, COVID-19 status, age in years and sex. The dataset comprised deeply sampled blood TCRbeta repertoires from subjects exposed to, actively infected with, or recovered from COVID-19. The samples were drawn from two sources: the first 160 participants of the ongoing ImmuneRACE study, and 950 to 1,500 subjects contributed by 6 global collaborators. The prospective study material was composed of cDNA or gDNA derived from T cells, B-cell-depleted T cells, or PBMCs. HLA class I and class II types, where available, came from metadata supplied by the sample provider rather than from assay-based typing. A freely available public database, intended as a resource for researchers studying the immune response to SARS-CoV-2, is where the repertoires were released. The research as a whole found: How much clinical and demographic metadata was included differed by source and by participant, and the metadata was provided uncurated.

The CDR3 goes from the cysteine to the phenylalanine over 15 residues. Only the CDR3 region is kept as DNA, spanning 45 bases read in frame from base 1. The germline V gene supplies CDR1 SNHLY and CDR2 FYNNEI. A distance of 7 bases separates the germline ends of V and J, which lose 1 base and 0 bases respectively. At one collaborating source in Seattle, patients were enrolled during active infection and were followed longitudinally through the course of disease. Each collaborating institution followed its own protocols to collect whole blood in K2EDTA tubes. For TCRbeta analysis, collaborator samples were shipped as frozen whole blood, as isolated PBMCs, or as DNA extracted from either sample type. Of note for this clone: The antigen this receptor binds is unknown. The sample holds no much larger clone one base away, and base qualities are not on file.

TCRbeta CDR3 regions were amplified from genomic DNA by means of the immunoSEQ Assay, a bias-controlled multiplex PCR. On the authors' methods: Within the assay, amplification of reference gene primers was used to estimate how many nucleated cells each sample contained. Sequence reads were collapsed and filtered to measure the absolute abundance of every unique TCRbeta CDR3 rearrangement. For each sample, productive Simpson clonality was calculated by taking the square root of Simpson's diversity index across productive rearrangements. What TCRdb holds here is the immuneACCESS table cut down to in-frame rearrangements. Part of the clones is not present; checked against another copy, under half of the missing clones reflect an unresolved V gene, and the others are unexplained. The DNA gave D and trimming, while V, J and clone size come from that table. For this sample the table gives fewer than 350,000 clones, of which about 93% were detected only once. The ten largest clones capture around 6.8% of the sample.

The specimen was peripheral blood. This chain joins TRBV2 to TRBJ1-3, with the D gene uncertain. This clonotype originated in a woman aged 30 to 39 with COVID-19, enrolled during active disease. The CDR3 reads CASSEGAVSGNTIYF. The bases are TGTGCCAGCAGTGAAGGGGCAGTCTCTGGAAACACCATATATTTT.